This T cell receptor (beta chain) was sequenced during a study of cytomegalovirus exposure and HLA in healthy donors. Across the whole study: A subsequent analysis reported that the 110 or so validation repertoires were produced on the same platform that had also been used for the 666 first-cohort repertoires.

Donors were drawn from the approximately 130-subject validation cohort, separate from the approximately 670-subject first cohort. Whole-study findings and limits: It was confirmed in vitro that a few of the CMV-associated chains were specific for CMV antigens. Cytomegalovirus-associated status was assigned to some 180 TCR beta chains.

Worth noting for this clone: Its specificity is unknown.

The trim removed 5 bases at V and 4 bases at J, leaving 4 bases unmatched. This CDR3 is built from 13 residues. Germline CDR1 MNHEY, CDR2 SMNVEV (reference sequence). Assay: immunoSEQ multiplex PCR; the TCRdb copy retains only in-frame clones and omits some. The profile shows just under 75,000 clones, approximately 94% of them singletons. The sample was PBMCs. The source is a woman under 30 in good health and CMV-seropositive. The chain carries TRBV27 and TRBJ1-2; 7 bases line up with TRBD1. Here the CDR3 DNA reads TGTGCCAGCAGTCCGACAGGGTTCTATGGCTACACCTTC. This sequence encodes CASSPTGFYGYTF.